The rows below give T cell receptor beta chains drawn from one sample of a study of OX40 agonist ivuxolimab in advanced cancers. Sequencing was performed with immunoSEQ multiplex PCR; in TCRdb, only in-frame clones are kept and a portion is missing. The data contain tens of thousands of clones, just under 90% of them seen just once; the ten biggest clones take up 1.5% to 2%. The input for sequencing was CD4+ or CD8+ T cells sorted from blood, taken in a trial of the OX40 agonist ivuxolimab. These receptors all stem from an adult with an advanced solid tumor such as melanoma, head and neck, liver or kidney cancer. The CDR3 runs from the conserved cysteine through the conserved F or W. D genes are given only for firm matches. Clone size is shown for a subset of rows, as once, few, many or a class of expanded clone.

cdr3_nt cdr3_aa v_call clone_size d_call j_call cdr3_length
TGTGCCAGCAGTTCTCCCGAAGGGACCGCAGAGACCCAGTACTTC CASSSPEGTAETQYF TRBV28 - - TRBJ2-5 15
TGTGCCAGCAGCCGGGTCGATGGTCCCCAGCATTTT CASSRVDGPQHF TRBV4-2 - - TRBJ1-5 12
TGTGCCATCAGTGAGTCTGGGAGCCCCATTGGCTACACCTTC CAISESGSPIGYTF TRBV10-3 - - TRBJ1-2 14
TGTGCCAGCACCGGGACTCCACTTTCAGAGCAGTACTTC CASTGTPLSEQYF TRBV6-1 - - TRBJ2-7 13
TGTGCCAGCAGTTATCTAGCGGGCCCCCAAGAGACCCAGTACTTC CASSYLAGPQETQYF TRBV6-6 - TRBD2 TRBJ2-5 15
TGTGCCAGCAGTCCTTTGGGCACAAATCAGCCCCAGCATTTT CASSPLGTNQPQHF TRBV2 - - TRBJ1-5 14
TGCGCCAGCAGCTTCTTAGCGGAAGAGACCCAGTACTTC CASSFLAEETQYF TRBV5-1 - - TRBJ2-5 13
TGTGTCAGAAGGGGGATACCGACAGGGTTTTATTCCTACGAGCAGTACTTC CVRRGIPTGFYSYEQYF TRBV7-5 - - TRBJ2-7 17
TGTGCCAGAGAGAAAAAACAGGGAGGGGAGACCCAGTACTTC CAREKKQGGETQYF TRBV30 - - TRBJ2-5 14
TGTGCCTGCCATTCGACTGTAGCGAATTCACCCCTCCACTTT CACHSTVANSPLHF TRBV30 - - TRBJ1-6 14
TGTGCCAGCAAGGCGGCCTTCTCTGGAAACACCATATATTTT CASKAAFSGNTIYF TRBV6-5 - - TRBJ1-3 14
TGCGCCAGCAGCCAAGACAGGTCGTGGCCGCAGTACTTC CASSQDRSWPQYF TRBV4-1 once - TRBJ2-7 13
TGCGCCAGCAGCCAAGACCGAGGGACTAGCGGGGGGGCCAGAACAGATACGCAGTATTTT CASSQDRGTSGGARTDTQYF TRBV4-1 - TRBD2 TRBJ2-3 20
TGTGCCAGCAGGTCGTGGACCACTAATGAAAAACTGTTTTTT CASRSWTTNEKLFF TRBV28 - - TRBJ1-4 14
TGTGCCAGTAGTATAGCGAATGTAGCGGGGTACAATGAGCAGTTCTTC CASSIANVAGYNEQFF TRBV19 once TRBD2 TRBJ2-1 16
TGTGCCACCAGCATCGAACAGGGGATCTACGAGCAGTACTTC CATSIEQGIYEQYF TRBV15 once TRBD1 TRBJ2-7 14
TGTGCCAGTAGTATAGCGAGTAGCCGACGTATTAAAGAGACCCAGTACTTC CASSIASSRRIKETQYF TRBV19 - - TRBJ2-5 17